These 27 T cell receptor beta chains were all obtained from the same sample, sequenced in a study of shared clonotypes between healthy human individuals. Some clones are missing from TCRdb's copy, which holds only in-frame ones; the method was immunoSEQ multiplex PCR. The table shows fewer than 600,000 clones, with about 76% occurring only once. Sequenced sample: PBMCs. These receptors originate from a middle-aged woman in good health. Some clones in this sample may be carry-over from other donors' samples.

This sequence joins TRBV19 and TRBJ2-7, with 11 bases matching TRBD2. This CDR3 comprises 15 residues. Germline V gene sequence: CDR1 LNHDA, CDR2 SQIVND (reference sequence). V lost 6 bases to trimming and J lost 0 bases; unmatched junction nucleotides: 4. The CDR3 sequence: CASRGLADNSYEQYF. CDR3 coding DNA: TGTGCCAGTAGGGGACTAGCGGACAACTCCTACGAGCAGTACTTC. Based on the CDR3 plus reference TRBV19 and TRBJ2-7, the full variable domain is DGGITQSPKYLFRKEGQNVTLSCEQNLNHDAMYWYRQDPGQGLRLIYYSQIVNDFQKGDIAEGYSVSREKKESFPLTVTSAQKNPTAFYLCASRGLADNSYEQYFGPGTRLTVT.

This chain joins TRBV5-6 and TRBJ2-2; perhaps TRBD1 as D (6 bases). From germline, CDR1 is SGHDT and CDR2 YYEEEE. V lost 6 bases and J 0 bases, leaving 12 bases between the germline ends. CDR3 length: 15 residues. CDR3 DNA sequence: TGTGCCAGCATGCCAGGGGATCCGAACACCGGGGAGCTGTTTTTT. It codes for CASMPGDPNTGELFF.

This rearrangement joins TRBV27 to TRBJ2-2, with D possibly being TRBD2 (5 bases). Germline V gene sequence: CDR1 MNHEY, CDR2 SMNVEV (reference sequence). Trimming left V 5 bases short and J 5 bases short, with 12 bases between. The CDR3 is 14 amino acids. CDR3 sequence: CASSLLPGTGELFF. The DNA for the CDR3 is TGTGCCAGCAGTCTCCTGCCGGGGACCGGGGAGCTGTTTTTT.

This rearrangement joins TRBV5-4 to TRBJ2-1, with D perhaps assigned TRBD1 or TRBD2 (6 bases each). The CDR3 has 15 amino acids. Per the germline V gene, CDR1 is SGHNT and CDR2 is YYREEE (reference sequence). The V end was cut by 6 bases, the J end by 5 bases, with 18 bases between. The CDR3 here is CASTPGGGNNNEQFF. CDR3 DNA: TGTGCCAGCACCCCCGGGGGCGGAAACAACAATGAGCAGTTCTTC.

The chain links TRBV13 to TRBJ1-4; 8 bases are shared with TRBD1. Looked up from germline, CDR1 is PRHDT and CDR2 is FYEKMQ (reference sequence). The CDR3 runs to 16 residues. The ends lost 4 bases at V and 4 bases at J; junction bases unmatched: 8. The DNA for the CDR3 is TGTGCCAGCAGCTCCGGACAGGGCGCCTTTAATGAAAAACTGTTTTTT. Its protein product is CASSSGQGAFNEKLFF.

This chain joins TRBV2 and TRBJ2-6; D unresolved. CDR3 length: 14 amino acids. Germline CDR1 is SNHLY and CDR2 is FYNNEI. V lost 6 bases to trimming and J lost 0 bases, with 6 bases between them. The CDR3 protein is CASRGISGANVLTF. CDR3 nucleotides: TGTGCCAGCAGGGGGATCTCTGGGGCCAACGTCCTGACTTTC.

The chain couples TRBV6-5 to TRBJ2-5, with 9 bases identical to TRBD1. V dropped 2 bases and J dropped 4; count of bases not matched to a gene: 2. The CDR3 length is 14 residues. The V gene's germline CDR1 is MNHEY and CDR2 SVGAGI. The CDR3 sequence is CASSYGGQGETQYF. CDR3 nucleotide sequence: TGTGCCAGCAGTTACGGGGGACAGGGAGAGACCCAGTACTTC.

The chain joins TRBV28 to TRBJ1-2; TRBD1 might be the D (5 bases). The V end was cut by 1 base, the J end by 4 bases, with 10 bases between. Germline V gene data show CDR1 as MDHEN and CDR2 as SYDVKM. The CDR3 is 14 amino acids. CDR3 protein: CASSLSGAVYGYTF. CDR3 nucleotides: TGTGCCAGCAGTTTATCTGGGGCGGTCTATGGCTACACCTTC.

The rearrangement uses TRBV11-2 and TRBJ2-7; D may be TRBD1 or TRBD2 (5 bases each). Germline lookup yields CDR1 SGHAT and CDR2 FQNNGV. With 2 bases removed from V and 4 bases from J, the gap between germline ends came to 21 bases. This CDR3 comprises 17 residues. The CDR3 sequence is CASSLSSGGSGPYEQYF. DNA for the CDR3: TGTGCCAGCAGCTTATCGAGTGGGGGATCGGGACCGTACGAGCAGTACTTC.

V gene TRBV28 combines with J gene TRBJ2-1; TRBD2 aligns across 10 bases. V shed 3 bases and J 1 base; nucleotides not matched to a gene: 3. The CDR3 runs 16 residues. In germline, CDR1 is MDHEN, CDR2 SYDVKM. CDR3 in DNA: TGTGCCAGCAGTTTGCTAGCGGGAGTGTCCTACAATGAGCAGTTCTTC. This codes for CASSLLAGVSYNEQFF.

This chain links TRBV14 with TRBJ2-5; D may be TRBD2 (5 bases). The CDR3 covers 14 residues. CDR1 is SGHDN and CDR2 is FVKESK in the germline V gene. The V and J ends lost 4 bases and 6 bases respectively, with 15 bases between them. CDR3 amino acids: CASSLLGTGKTQYF. Written as DNA, the CDR3 is TGTGCCAGCAGCCTTCTAGGAACGGGGAAGACCCAGTACTTC.

This clone was recorded only once. The chain has TRBV10-3 and TRBJ2-3, with D unclear. CDR1 and CDR2 (germline): ENHRY, SYGVKD. Deletions cut 6 bases from V and 4 bases from J, with 8 bases between. The CDR3 is 12 amino acids. CDR3 region: CAISLMADTQYF. CDR3 DNA sequence: TGTGCCATCAGCCTAATGGCAGATACGCAGTATTTT.

This chain uses TRBV2 with TRBJ2-7; D unresolved. V was clipped by 6 bases and J by 3 bases, with 15 bases between them. The CDR3 covers 14 residues. In germline, CDR1 is SNHLY, CDR2 FYNNEI. DNA for the CDR3: TGTGCCAGCAGAGACCGAAGGACCCTCTACGAGCAGTACTTC. It specifies CASRDRRTLYEQYF.

The chain links TRBV7-9 to TRBJ2-3, with D unclear. The CDR3 is 14 amino acids. Trimming shortened V by 10 bases and J by 0 bases, and 14 bases separated the two germline ends. Germline CDR1 SEHNR, CDR2 FQNEAQ (reference sequence). The chain's CDR3 is CATLRLASTDTQYF. In DNA, the CDR3 is TGTGCCACCCTAAGACTCGCTAGCACAGATACGCAGTATTTT.

J is TRBJ1-3 and V is TRBV2; the D gene is possibly TRBD1 (5 bases). The CDR3 is 16 residues long. Trimming shortened V by 3 bases and J by 5 bases, and 17 bases separated the two germline ends. Germline V gene data show CDR1 as SNHLY and CDR2 as FYNNEI. The CDR3 sequence is CASSEVVRVKRNTIYF. In nucleotides, the CDR3 is TGTGCCAGCAGTGAGGTGGTCAGGGTCAAAAGAAACACCATATATTTT.

The genes are TRBV13 and TRBJ2-1; TRBD2 agrees at 7 bases. V shed 2 bases and J 5 bases; nucleotides not matched to a gene: 6. Germline V gene data show CDR1 as PRHDT and CDR2 as FYEKMQ (reference sequence). The CDR3 sequence is 15 residues long. The CDR3 protein is CASSLWREFDNEQFF. CDR3 DNA sequence: TGTGCCAGCAGCTTATGGCGGGAGTTTGACAATGAGCAGTTCTTC.

V usage is TRBV9 and J usage is TRBJ2-1; D not certain. The CDR3 sequence is 15 residues long. Germline values: CDR1 SGDLS, CDR2 YYNGEE. Trimming took 0 bases from V and 4 from J, leaving 11 bases between them. The CDR3 here is CASSVDGLEYNEQFF. As DNA, the CDR3 is TGTGCCAGCAGCGTAGATGGGTTGGAGTACAATGAGCAGTTCTTC.

The chain employs TRBV7-8 and TRBJ2-7; 10 bases match TRBD2. This CDR3 contains 17 residues. From germline, CDR1 is SGHVS and CDR2 FQNEAQ. V shed 3 bases, J shed 1 base, and the junction held 9 bases outside the gene matches. CDR3 DNA sequence: TGTGCCAGCAGCTTGGCGCTAGCGGGAGTAAAATCCTACGAGCAGTACTTC. This translates into CASSLALAGVKSYEQYF. Together with reference TRBV7-8 and TRBJ2-7, the CDR3 gives the full variable domain: GAGVSQSPRYKVAKRGQDVALRCDPISGHVSLFWYQQALGQGPEFLTYFQNEAQLDKSGLPSDRFFAERPEGSVSTLKIQRTQQEDSAVYLCASSLALAGVKSYEQYFGPGTRLTVT.

In this sample, this clone turned up once. The chain uses TRBV25-1 and TRBJ2-1; 10 nucleotides match TRBD2. With V trimmed by 5 bases and J by 8 bases, 6 bases remained unmatched. CDR1 is MGHDK and CDR2 is SYGVNS in the germline V gene. The CDR3 extends over 14 amino acids. The CDR3 is CASSRAGGLYEQFF. The DNA of the CDR3 is TGTGCCAGCAGTCGAGCGGGAGGGTTATATGAGCAGTTCTTC. Variable domain in full (rest from reference TRBV25-1 and TRBJ2-1): EADIYQTPRYLVIGTGKKITLECSQTMGHDKMYWYQQDPGMELHLIHYSYGVNSTEKGDLSSESTVSRIRTEHFPLTLESARPSHTSQYLCASSRAGGLYEQFFGPGTRLTVL.

The chain has TRBV14 and TRBJ2-1; TRBD2 matches 8 bases. In germline, CDR1 is SGHDN, CDR2 FVKESK. This CDR3 region has 17 residues. The J segment lost 0 bases and the V segment lost 0 bases, leaving 4 bases of the junction unmatched. CDR3 protein: CASSQEGTRVSYNEQFF. The CDR3 nucleotides are TGTGCCAGCAGCCAAGAAGGGACTAGGGTCTCCTACAATGAGCAGTTCTTC.

At least ten counts were recorded for this clone. This chain uses TRBV27 with TRBJ2-3; 8 nucleotides agree with TRBD1. Looked up from germline, CDR1 is MNHEY and CDR2 is SMNVEV (reference sequence). The CDR3 has 14 residues. V was pared by 5 bases and J by 5 bases, with 6 bases of the junction left unmatched. CDR3 amino acids: CASSLTGALDTQYF. In nucleotides, the CDR3 is TGTGCCAGCAGTCTGACAGGGGCATTAGATACGCAGTATTTT.

V is TRBV2 and J is TRBJ2-5; 7 bases map to TRBD1. CDR1 is SNHLY, CDR2 FYNNEI, per germline. The CDR3 is 15 amino acids. The trim removed 4 bases at V and 1 base at J, leaving 6 bases unmatched. CDR3 loop: CASSGTGSPQETQYF. The CDR3 region has the DNA TGTGCCAGCAGTGGGACAGGTTCGCCCCAAGAGACCCAGTACTTC.

This chain connects TRBV4-2 to TRBJ2-3, with 7 bases fitting TRBD2. J lost 3 bases, V lost 4 bases, and 10 bases had no gene match. This CDR3 has 16 amino acids. Germline CDR1 reads LGHNA; CDR2 reads YNFKEQ. The CDR3 sequence: CASSRPGGEGTDTQYF. The CDR3 DNA reads TGTGCCAGCAGCCGGCCCGGCGGGGAGGGAACAGATACGCAGTATTTT.

In nucleotides, the CDR3 is TGTGCCTCGAGGCTGACCACAGATACGCAGTATTTT. Protein: CASRLTTDTQYF. This chain links TRBV30 with TRBJ2-3; D remains ambiguous. The CDR3 runs to 12 residues. CDR1 and CDR2 from the germline V gene are GTSNPN and SVGIG (reference sequence). Deletions cut 7 bases from V and 2 bases from J, with 10 bases between.

V and J are TRBV19 and TRBJ2-7; the D is unclear. CDR1 is LNHDA and CDR2 is SQIVND in the germline V gene (reference sequence). V lost 0 bases to trimming and J lost 0 bases, with 9 bases between them. The CDR3 contains 15 residues. The CDR3 DNA is TGTGCCAGTAGTATAGATGCAGTTAGCTCCTACGAGCAGTACTTC. Translation gives CASSIDAVSSYEQYF.

The chain is built from TRBV7-9 and TRBJ2-7; 8 bases map to TRBD2. Germline trimming cut 5 bases from V and 0 bases from J; bases unmatched to any gene: 6. The CDR3 has 15 amino acids. Germline V gene sequence: CDR1 SEHNR, CDR2 FQNEAQ (reference sequence). CDR3 nucleotides: TGTGCCAGCAGCCGCGCCGGGACTAGCTCCTACGAGCAGTACTTC. Its translation: CASSRAGTSSYEQYF.

This clone was recorded many times. The J gene is TRBJ1-2, the V gene TRBV27; D not resolved. Per germline, CDR1 MNHEY and CDR2 SMNVEV (reference sequence). The CDR3 extends over 13 amino acids. Trimming cost V 0 bases and J 4 bases, with 6 bases left between them. The CDR3 bases are TGTGCCAGCAGTTTATCCGGTGGCTATGGCTACACCTTC. Translation gives CASSLSGGYGYTF.